This TCR beta chain was observed in a study of response to subunit inactivated influenza vaccine. Study-level findings and limits: A suggestion made by the authors is that each seasonal influenza vaccination recruits few new T cells.

Germline lookup yields CDR1 MDHEN and CDR2 SYDVKM. The ends were cut back, 0 bases at V and 4 bases at J, with 9 bases in the middle. The CDR3 runs to 14 residues. One entry per CDR3 protein results from TCRdb running MiXCR on the RT-PCR reads. The table includes around 520,000 distinct CDR3 sequences, roughly 10% detected once. Details on this clonotype: The antigen is undetermined.

This sequence originates from a middle-aged man who received an inactivated influenza vaccine. The chain couples TRBV28 to TRBJ2-5; perhaps TRBD2 as D (5 bases). The source was PBMCs from blood, collected on the day of vaccination. This chain's CDR3 is CASSLWDFVETQYF. The CDR3 DNA reads as TGTGCCAGCAGTTTATGGGACTTCGTAGAGACCCAGTACTTC.